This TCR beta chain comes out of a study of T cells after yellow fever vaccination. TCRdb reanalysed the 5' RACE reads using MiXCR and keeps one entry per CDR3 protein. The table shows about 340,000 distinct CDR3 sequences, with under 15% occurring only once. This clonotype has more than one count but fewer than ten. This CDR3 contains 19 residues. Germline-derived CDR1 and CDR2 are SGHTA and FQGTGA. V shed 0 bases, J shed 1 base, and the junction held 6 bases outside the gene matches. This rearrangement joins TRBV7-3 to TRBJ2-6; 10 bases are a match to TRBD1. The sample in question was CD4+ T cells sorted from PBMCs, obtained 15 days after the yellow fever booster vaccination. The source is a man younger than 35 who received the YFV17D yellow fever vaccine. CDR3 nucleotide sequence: TGTGCCAGCAGCTTAACTCGACAGGGGGCGTCGTCTGGGGCCAACGTCCTGACTTTC. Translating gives CASSLTRQGASSGANVLTF.